Below, one TCR beta chain is given with its context. The antigen this receptor binds is unknown. No clone much larger than this one lies a single base away; base qualities are absent. The sample is drawn from a study of blood T cell repertoires in COVID-19 (dated by TCRdb to about 2020). Broadly, across the study: Samples covering the acute and convalescent phases of COVID-19 were provided by collaborators in the United States, Italy and Spain. The prospective study material was composed of cDNA or gDNA derived from T cells, B-cell-depleted T cells, or PBMCs. The dataset comprised deeply sampled blood TCRbeta repertoires from subjects exposed to, actively infected with, or recovered from COVID-19. The repertoires were made available in a free public database intended to serve as a resource for research on the immune response to SARS-CoV-2. Samples came from the ongoing ImmuneRACE study (first 160 participants) plus 1,254 subjects from 6 global collaborators. Sample metadata almost always included a de-identified subject ID, COVID-19 status, age in years and sex. HLA class I and class II types, where available, came from metadata supplied by the sample provider rather than from assay-based typing. What the study reported, not specific to this receptor: The quantity of clinical and demographic metadata differed by source and by participant and was supplied without curation.

The immunoSEQ Assay, a bias-controlled multiplex PCR, was used to amplify TCRbeta CDR3 regions from genomic DNA. Per the source publication's procedure: Within the assay, amplification of reference gene primers was used to estimate how many nucleated cells each sample contained. Sequence reads were collapsed and filtered to measure the absolute abundance of every unique TCRbeta CDR3 rearrangement. For each sample, productive Simpson clonality was calculated as the square root of Simpson's diversity index across productive rearrangements. In its TCRdb copy, this immuneACCESS table keeps in-frame sequences only and misses some clones. Where compared with another copy, unresolved V genes explain less than half of these, and the others have no known cause. The V and J calls and clone size were taken over from that table, and D and trimming were inferred from the DNA. The sample table lists roughly 200,000 clones, approximately 90% of them with a count of one. The biggest ten clones account for about 18% of the sample.

At one collaborating source in Seattle, patients were enrolled during active infection and were followed longitudinally through the course of disease. The collaborating institutions used their own protocols to collect whole blood in K2EDTA tubes. For TCRbeta analysis, collaborators shipped samples in one of three forms: frozen whole blood, isolated PBMCs, or DNA extracted from either of those sample types. Based on the germline V gene, the CDR1 and CDR2 sequences are SQVTM and ANQGSEA. V ends up 6 bases short and J 4 bases short, with an unmatched junction base count of 8. Taken from cysteine to phenylalanine, the CDR3 has 14 residues. Of all the DNA, just the CDR3 is kept, 42 bases in frame from base 1.

The sequenced material came from peripheral blood. This TCR derives from a middle-aged man with COVID-19, enrolled during active disease. In this chain, TRBV29-1 is recombined with TRBJ1-2, with 10 middle bases fitting TRBD1. CDR3 reads: CSVDRGQGLYGYTF. In nucleotides, the sequence is TGCAGCGTGGACCGGGGACAGGGGCTCTATGGCTACACCTTC. Beyond the CDR3, the reference TRBV29-1 and TRBJ1-2 genes provide the residues; the full variable domain reads: SAVISQKPSRDICQRGTSLTIQCQVDSQVTMMFWYRQQPGQSLTLIATANQGSEATYESGFVIDKFPISRPNLTFSTLTVSNMSPEDSSIYLCSVDRGQGLYGYTFGSGTRLTVV.